The source of this T cell receptor beta chain is a study of tumor and adjacent non-tumor tissue in lung cancer. Notes on the study in general: Significantly higher TCR diversity was found in tumor than normal lung.

In this sample, this clonotype turned up a few times. The antigen remains undetermined. The junction differs from germline at one of its ends, possibly a read error. RNA was extracted from bulk tissue without any cell sorting. Distant lung tissue was collected more than 3 cm away from the tumor edge. A modified ARM-PCR protocol with three rounds of nested PCR amplified TCRbeta. TCRdb analysed the multiplex PCR reads with MiXCR anew, one entry per CDR3 protein. The sample comprises about 100,000 distinct CDR3 sequences, 60% to 80% of which are singletons, and approximately 19% rests with the top ten. Looked up from germline, CDR1 is LGHNT and CDR2 is FRNRAP. This CDR3 comprises 16 residues.

The source material was distant non-tumor lung tissue. The receptor comes from a man aged 25 to 40 with non-small cell lung cancer. This chain joins TRBV12-5 and TRBJ1-5; the D is unclear. CDR3 bases: TGTGCTAGTGATTTGGTCGTGGCGGTTGGCAATCAGCCCCAGCATTTT. Protein product: CASDLVVAVGNQPQHF.